A selection of T cell receptor beta chains follows, all from one sample in a study of vaccination and CD4 T cells after COVID-19. No antigen has been assigned to these receptors. TCRdb independently ran MiXCR on the PCR reads; one entry per CDR3 protein. The data show more than 14,000 distinct CDR3 sequences, approximately 40% seen once. Material: CD4+ T cells from blood, cultured in vitro. These receptors originate from a human donor who had recovered from COVID-19. Both conserved end residues are part of each CDR3.

J gene: TRBJ2-1; V gene: TRBV20-1; CDR3 protein: CSARTGTGVGYNEQFF
J gene: TRBJ2-2; V gene: TRBV7-7; CDR3 protein: CASSSRTRLAGEANTGELFF
J gene: TRBJ1-2; V gene: TRBV27; CDR3 protein: CASGVSGGLGYTF
J gene: TRBJ2-5; V gene: TRBV21-1; CDR3 protein: CASSPNGSQETQYF
J gene: TRBJ2-7; V gene: TRBV11-2; CDR3 protein: CASTPSYEQYF
J gene: TRBJ1-2; V gene: TRBV7-6; CDR3 protein: CASSFLQGDGYTF
J gene: TRBJ2-5; V gene: TRBV24-1; CDR3 protein: CATSDPGLAGGWETQYF
J gene: TRBJ2-1; V gene: TRBV6-1; CDR3 protein: CASRTPGPQREQFF
J gene: TRBJ1-1; V gene: TRBV7-6; CDR3 protein: CASSSQGNTEAFF
J gene: TRBJ1-1; V gene: TRBV25-1; CDR3 protein: CASSEYVSRSYTEAFF
J gene: TRBJ1-2; V gene: TRBV27; CDR3 protein: CASSSLTGDYGYTF
J gene: TRBJ1-5; V gene: TRBV10-3; CDR3 protein: CAISGGGYQPQHF
J gene: TRBJ2-6; V gene: TRBV27; CDR3 protein: CASRQGDSGANVLTF
J gene: TRBJ1-1; V gene: TRBV6-1; CDR3 protein: CASSDTGTQNTEAFF
J gene: TRBJ2-3; V gene: TRBV4-3; CDR3 protein: CASSQDRGQGKGTQYF
J gene: TRBJ1-1; V gene: TRBV24-1; CDR3 protein: CATSEPGTGAFF
J gene: TRBJ1-5; V gene: TRBV6-5; CDR3 protein: CASSYSKRGNQPQHF
J gene: TRBJ2-1; V gene: TRBV15; CDR3 protein: CATSGITYNEQFF
J gene: TRBJ2-1; V gene: TRBV24-1; CDR3 protein: CATSGGGLYSYNEQFF
J gene: TRBJ1-5; V gene: TRBV6-1; CDR3 protein: CASSLLRGQLSNQPQHF
J gene: TRBJ1-6; V gene: TRBV30; CDR3 protein: CAWSLGGYSPLHF
J gene: TRBJ2-2; V gene: TRBV6-1; CDR3 protein: CASIFNRITVPGELFF
J gene: TRBJ1-2; V gene: TRBV5-1; CDR3 protein: CASSLEGEPYGYTF
J gene: TRBJ1-2; V gene: TRBV6-1; CDR3 protein: CASSERSGSGGYTF
J gene: TRBJ2-3; V gene: TRBV6-2/TRBV6-3; CDR3 protein: CASVTLGGTADTQYF
J gene: TRBJ1-1; V gene: TRBV5-1; CDR3 protein: CASSSPDRRNTEAFF
J gene: TRBJ2-4; V gene: TRBV7-2; CDR3 protein: CASSLYVLPGMAKNIQYF
J gene: TRBJ1-2; V gene: TRBV24-1; CDR3 protein: CATSDQLTGFGYTF
J gene: TRBJ2-5; V gene: TRBV21-1; CDR3 protein: CASIPTGGVNLSGRKETQYF
J gene: TRBJ1-1; V gene: TRBV10-3; CDR3 protein: CASNGASGTEAFF
J gene: TRBJ2-5; V gene: TRBV20-1; CDR3 protein: CSASPPEETQYF
J gene: TRBJ2-1; V gene: TRBV20-1; CDR3 protein: CSAPLQGGGTGNEQFF
J gene: TRBJ1-3; V gene: TRBV24-1; CDR3 protein: CATPGGDSGNTIYF
J gene: TRBJ2-3; V gene: TRBV7-2; CDR3 protein: CASSSHNIDTQYF
J gene: TRBJ2-2; V gene: TRBV12-3/TRBV12-4; CDR3 protein: CASSDLGGTGELFF
J gene: TRBJ2-7; V gene: TRBV20-1; CDR3 protein: CSARVSKGLNEQYF
J gene: TRBJ1-2; V gene: TRBV2; CDR3 protein: CASILDDRAGYTF
J gene: TRBJ1-5; V gene: TRBV6-1; CDR3 protein: CASRRSTNQPQHF
J gene: TRBJ2-6; V gene: TRBV6-1; CDR3 protein: CASRGGHSGANVLTF
J gene: TRBJ2-5; V gene: TRBV24-1; CDR3 protein: CATSESGLAGGFSGTQYF
J gene: TRBJ2-7; V gene: TRBV11-1; CDR3 protein: CASSAGLAGGSYEQYF
J gene: TRBJ1-2; V gene: TRBV28; CDR3 protein: CASMITDSYGYTF
J gene: TRBJ2-5; V gene: TRBV9; CDR3 protein: CASSPRLAGVRMAETQYF
J gene: TRBJ2-1; V gene: TRBV7-9; CDR3 protein: CASSLGTSNEQFF
J gene: TRBJ2-5; V gene: TRBV5-8; CDR3 protein: CASSPSYSKETQYF
J gene: TRBJ2-3; V gene: TRBV7-7; CDR3 protein: CASSLTSGAFTDTQYF
J gene: TRBJ1-5; V gene: TRBV19; CDR3 protein: CASSMEQGTRQPQHF
J gene: TRBJ2-3; V gene: TRBV20-1; CDR3 protein: CSAREVSSGSRYTQYF
J gene: TRBJ2-7; V gene: TRBV6-5; CDR3 protein: CASSYFGGAVTYEQYF
J gene: TRBJ2-1; V gene: TRBV7-2; CDR3 protein: CASSPQGVLRGANNEQFF
J gene: TRBJ2-2; V gene: TRBV24-1; CDR3 protein: CATSGYSGELFF
J gene: TRBJ1-2; V gene: TRBV28; CDR3 protein: CASSALSGTAYGYTF